One sample yielded the 17 T cell receptor beta chains listed below, sequenced in a study of T-cell memory formation after mild COVID-19. Via MiXCR, TCRdb re-called the 5' RACE reads, giving one row per CDR3 protein. The sample consists of some 320,000 distinct CDR3 sequences, roughly 15% of them appearing once. Sequencing used PBMCs or a T cell subset sorted from them (not recorded which). Every receptor here comes from a man between 18 and 29 years old who had mild COVID-19 (a few samples of this study predate the infection). Cell type and time point are not known.

The rearrangement uses TRBV20-1 and TRBJ2-5; D gene uncertain. CDR1 and CDR2 (germline): DFQATT, SNEGSKA (reference sequence). Trimming pared 2 bases from V and 5 bases from J, leaving 12 bases between. This CDR3 is 13 amino acids long. The CDR3 sequence is CSARNMKVETQYF. CDR3 sequence (DNA): TGCAGTGCTAGAAACATGAAGGTGGAGACCCAGTACTTC.

The chain recombines TRBV7-9 with TRBJ1-2; D possibly corresponds to TRBD1 (5 bases). V gave up 3 bases and J gave up 1 base, with 12 bases separating them. This CDR3 is 15 amino acids long. Looked up from germline, CDR1 is SEHNR and CDR2 is FQNEAQ (reference sequence). The CDR3, as DNA: TGTGCCAGCAGCTTCCGGGGACTGATTAACTATGGCTACACCTTC. Its protein product is CASSFRGLINYGYTF.

This clonotype turned up a few times. The chain employs TRBV7-8 and TRBJ2-7; 7 bases match TRBD2. This CDR3 contains 15 residues. Germline V lookup: CDR1 SGHVS, CDR2 FQNEAQ. Trimming at V came to 1 base and at J to 1 base, leaving 4 bases not matched to a gene. The chain's CDR3 is CASSLVGGGSYEQYV. The CDR3, as DNA: TGTGCCAGCAGCTTAGTAGGCGGGGGTTCCTACGAGCAGTACGTC.

J is TRBJ2-3 and V is TRBV2, with D maybe TRBD1 (6 bases). Germline loops: CDR1 SNHLY, CDR2 FYNNEI. Trimming removed 6 bases from V and 9 bases from J, with 16 bases in between. This CDR3 is 13 amino acids long. Here the CDR3 DNA reads TGTGCCAGCAGCCAGGGGCCTATCCAGACGCAGTATTTT. It specifies CASSQGPIQTQYF.

This clonotype was recorded many times. V is TRBV7-2 and J is TRBJ1-2; 9 nucleotides agree with TRBD1. The V gene's germline CDR1 is SGHTA and CDR2 FQGNSA. The CDR3 is 13 residues long. V trimming: 5 bases; J trimming: 4 bases; junction bases outside the gene matches: 2. In nucleotides, the CDR3 is TGTGCCAGCAGCCCGGGACAGGGCTATGGCTACACCTTC. Protein product: CASSPGQGYGYTF.

This clonotype was picked up many times. V usage is TRBV7-2 and J usage is TRBJ2-7; TRBD1 agrees at 10 bases. The CDR3 extends over 14 amino acids. V trimming: 4 bases; J trimming: 2 bases; junction bases outside the gene matches: 2. Germline V gene data show CDR1 as SGHTA and CDR2 as FQGNSA. CDR3 sequence (DNA): TGTGCCAGCAGCTGGGACAGGGGTCCCTACGAGCAGTACTTC. As protein: CASSWDRGPYEQYF.

J is TRBJ2-5 and V is TRBV3-1; 11 positions agree with TRBD2. Germline trimming cut 1 base from V and 5 bases from J; bases unmatched to any gene: 9. CDR1 LGHDT and CDR2 YNNKEL come from the germline V gene (reference sequence). The CDR3 length is 17 residues. Written as DNA, the CDR3 is TGTGCCAGCAGCCAAGCCACCGCTAGCGGGGGGTTGGAGACCCAGTACTTC. Protein: CASSQATASGGLETQYF.

This clonotype showed up many times. The chain recombines TRBV11-2 with TRBJ2-2, with 10 bases matching TRBD1. Germline V gives CDR1 SGHAT, CDR2 FQNNGV. Trimming at V came to 3 bases and at J to 2 bases, leaving 3 bases not matched to a gene. This CDR3 has 16 amino acids. CDR3 in DNA: TGTGCCAGCAGCTTGGACAGGGGGGCCAACACCGGGGAGCTGTTTTTT. Amino acids: CASSLDRGANTGELFF.

This clonotype was found a few times. The rearrangement joins TRBV20-1 to TRBJ2-1; D is uncertain. From germline, CDR1 is DFQATT and CDR2 SNEGSKA (reference sequence). Trimming removed 3 bases at V and 10 bases at J, with 10 bases between. This CDR3 spans 11 amino acids. CDR3 nucleotides: TGCAGTGCTAGGCCAGCCGGGGAGCAGTTCTTC. Translation gives CSARPAGEQFF.

V and J are TRBV30 and TRBJ2-1, with D uncertain. The CDR3 has 14 amino acids. V was cut by 2 bases and J by 0 bases, with 8 bases left in between. Per the germline V gene, CDR1 is GTSNPN and CDR2 is SVGIG (reference sequence). Here the CDR3 reads CAWSMGVSYNEQFF. As DNA, the CDR3 is TGTGCCTGGAGTATGGGCGTCTCCTACAATGAGCAGTTCTTC.

This clonotype has ten or more counts. V usage is TRBV4-2 and J usage is TRBJ2-1, with TRBD2 matching over 9 bases. Trimming at V came to 3 bases and at J to 9 bases, leaving 15 bases not matched to a gene. CDR1 and CDR2 (germline): LGHNA, YNFKEQ. This CDR3 has 17 amino acids. Here the CDR3 DNA reads TGTGCCAGCAGCCAGAGCGAAGGCGGGGGGGCCAGTGGTGAGCAGTTCTTC. Amino acids: CASSQSEGGGASGEQFF.

The CDR3: CASSGLGVGTEAFF. CDR3 in DNA: TGTGCCAGCAGCGGCCTGGGGGTTGGCACTGAAGCTTTCTTT. This chain joins TRBV12-3 or TRBV12-4 and TRBJ1-1, with D tentatively TRBD1 (5 bases). V was shortened by 6 bases and J by 4 bases, with 15 bases between the two germline ends. The CDR3 extends over 14 amino acids.

This clonotype was detected ten times or more. The chain has TRBV5-1 and TRBJ2-7; D not certain. This CDR3 is built from 12 residues. V shed 3 bases and J shed 5 bases, with 9 bases lying between them. Germline V lookup: CDR1 SGHRS, CDR2 YFSETQ. The CDR3: CASSWGMNEQYF. CDR3 DNA: TGCGCCAGCAGCTGGGGTATGAACGAGCAGTACTTC.

This clonotype was observed a handful of times. The chain combines TRBV21-1 with TRBJ1-1; no check of the table's D call, TRBD1, against the DNA was made. TRBV21-1 corresponds to a pseudogene. The CDR3 loop spans 16 amino acids. The chain's CDR3 is CASSKGLRGQKTEAFF. The DNA for the CDR3 is TGTGCCAGCAGCAAAGGGCTACGGGGCCAGAAGACTGAAGCTTTCTTT.

The rearrangement links TRBV2 to TRBJ2-1; no clear D. V dropped 9 bases and J dropped 7 bases, with 16 bases sitting between them. The CDR3 contains 13 residues. The V gene's germline CDR1 is SNHLY and CDR2 FYNNEI. In DNA form, the CDR3 reads TGTGCCAGGACCCCTCCCGGTTATAATGAGCAGTTCTTC. It encodes CARTPPGYNEQFF.

There are a few counts of this clonotype. The chain is built from TRBV7-6 and TRBJ1-4; unclear D gene. V lost 1 base, J lost 6 bases, and 6 bases lay in between. There are 13 residues in the CDR3. The germline CDR1 and CDR2 sequences are SGHVS and FNYEAQ. The DNA of the CDR3 is TGTGCCAGCAGCTTAGGATGGGATGAAAAACTGTTTTTT. Its translation is CASSLGWDEKLFF.

V is TRBV9 and J is TRBJ2-1; D possibly matches TRBD1 or TRBD2 (5 bases each). The CDR3 length is 12 residues. CDR1 and CDR2 from the germline V gene are SGDLS and YYNGEE. The V end lost 7 bases, the J end lost 8 bases, and 13 bases lay between the germline ends. The chain's CDR3 is CASGGRKDEQFF. As DNA, the CDR3 is TGTGCCAGCGGGGGAAGGAAGGATGAGCAGTTCTTC.